Sequencing of this T cell receptor beta chain was carried out in a study of regulatory T cells in long-lasting Graves disease. iRepertoire HTBI primers and Arm-PCR of CDR3 regions built TCR beta libraries. TCRdb used MiXCR to reprocess the multiplex PCR reads, holding one entry per CDR3 protein. The profile shows more than 650,000 distinct CDR3 sequences, about 30% of them singletons. The sample's time point: persistent/refractory GD, antithyroid drugs over 5 years with positive TRAb. Construction of the TCR library relied on RNA isolated from PBMCs. CDR3 size: 15 residues. Germline-derived CDR1 and CDR2 are SGHRS and YFSETQ. Trimming took 4 bases from V and 0 from J, leaving 13 bases between them.

Sequenced material: peripheral blood mononuclear cells (PBMCs), taken when the disease was refractory, from a patient treated with antithyroid drugs. The chain has TRBV5-1 and TRBJ1-1; D might be TRBD1 (6 bases). The source is a female donor with Graves disease. The CDR3 region is CASSIDRSMNTEAFF. The DNA of the CDR3 is TGCGCCAGCAGCATAGACAGGAGCATGAACACTGAAGCTTTCTTT.